This T cell receptor (beta chain) was sequenced during a study of T cell clonotyping in hematopoietic cell transplantation. Some clones are missing from TCRdb's copy, which holds only in-frame ones; the method was immunoSEQ multiplex PCR. The table lists about 5,700 clones, 85% to 95% of them singletons. CDR1 and CDR2 from the germline V gene are MNHEY and SVGAGI. V lost 6 bases and J lost 5, with 17 bases in between. The CDR3 is made up of 14 amino acids. The genes are TRBV6-5 and TRBJ2-7, with D maybe TRBD1 (7 bases). Here the sequenced sample was peripheral blood mononuclear cells, taken 100 days after allogeneic stem cell transplant. The sequence was collected from a female patient aged 50-59 years who had an allogeneic stem cell transplant from an unrelated donor, so T cells may come from the graft donor. Some clones in this sample may be carry-over from other donors' samples. Written as DNA, the CDR3 is TGTGCCAGCAGAAAGGAGGGGGCGGTCAACGAGCAGTACTTC. The encoded protein is CASRKEGAVNEQYF.